This T cell receptor (beta chain) was captured by sequencing in a study of T cells in localized non-small cell lung cancer. Study conclusions and caveats: Detection in adjacent lung was observed for a median 57 of the top 100 tumor clones. Higher blood T cell density went with longer overall survival. Sequencing was restricted to one tumor region; therefore, heterogeneity remains possible. Uninvolved adjacent lung showed higher T cell clonality than tumor.

The CDR3 runs to 13 residues. Trimming took off 8 bases at V and 3 bases at J, with 15 bases between the two ends. Germline V gene lookup returns CDR1 SGDLS and CDR2 YYNGEE. The table came from immunoSEQ multiplex PCR; TCRdb's copy has only in-frame clones and leaves some out. Altogether about 33,000 clones are present, almost 90% being singletons, with the ten largest covering roughly 4%. Notes on this clone: The antigen is unknown.

The chain couples TRBV9 to TRBJ2-7; D may be TRBD1 or TRBD2 (5 bases each). The sequences come from peripheral blood, collected before any cancer treatment. The TCR was taken from a man between 40 and 69 years old with stage I lung adenocarcinoma. CDR3 residues: CASSGTGNYEQYF. The CDR3 DNA reads TGTGCCAGTTCCGGGACGGGGAACTACGAGCAGTACTTC.